Given below is one T cell receptor beta chain in context. The method was immunoSEQ multiplex PCR; TCRdb's version includes in-frame clones alone and lacks a portion of them. The sample records over 80,000 clones, more than 70% being singletons. The sample is drawn from a study of blood T cell repertoires in COVID-19. V was pared by 3 bases and J by 9 bases, with 5 bases of the junction left unmatched. Germline V CDR1 and CDR2: SNHLY, FYNNEI. The CDR3 extends over 14 amino acids. Material: peripheral blood. The chain carries TRBV2 and TRBJ2-1, with 10 bases lining up with TRBD1. This receptor was obtained from a woman in her sixties or seventies with acute or convalescent COVID-19. CDR3 DNA sequence: TGTGCCAGCAGTGACGACAGGGGGCCAGGTGAGCAGTTCTTC. Translating gives CASSDDRGPGEQFF.